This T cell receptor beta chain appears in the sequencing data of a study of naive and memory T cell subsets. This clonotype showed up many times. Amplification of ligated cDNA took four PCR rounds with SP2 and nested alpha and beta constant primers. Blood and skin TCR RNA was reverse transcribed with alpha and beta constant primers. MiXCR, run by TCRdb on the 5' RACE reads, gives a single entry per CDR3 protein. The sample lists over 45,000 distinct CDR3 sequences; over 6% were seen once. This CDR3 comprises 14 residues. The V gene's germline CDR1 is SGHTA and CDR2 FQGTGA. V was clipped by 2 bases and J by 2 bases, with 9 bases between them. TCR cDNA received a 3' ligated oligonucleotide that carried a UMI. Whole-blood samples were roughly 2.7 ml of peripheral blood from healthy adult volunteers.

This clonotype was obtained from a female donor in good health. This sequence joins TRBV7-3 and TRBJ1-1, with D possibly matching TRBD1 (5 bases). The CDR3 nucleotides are TGTGCCAGCAGCTTAGCAGGGATCAACACTGAAGCTTTCTTT. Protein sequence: CASSLAGINTEAFF. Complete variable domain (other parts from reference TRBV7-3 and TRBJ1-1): GAGVSQTPSNKVTEKGKYVELRCDPISGHTALYWYRQSLGQGPEFLIYFQGTGAADDSGLPNDRFFAVRPEGSVSTLKIQRTERGDSAVYLCASSLAGINTEAFFGQGTRLTVV.